Listed below are T cell receptor beta chains from one sample, sequenced in a study of blood T cell repertoires in COVID-19. Assay: immunoSEQ multiplex PCR; the TCRdb copy retains only in-frame clones and omits some. The sample yields 250,000 to 300,000 clones, around 84% seen once. Source material: peripheral blood. All receptors derive from a man in his fifties or sixties with acute or convalescent COVID-19. CDR3s include the opening cysteine and the closing phenylalanine or tryptophan. Each record gives: D gene, clone size, V gene, J gene, CDR3 DNA, CDR3 protein. D genes are given only for firm matches. Clone sizes are given selectively: once, few, many, or a class where the clone is expanded.

TRBD2	NA	TRBV2	TRBJ2-1	TGTGCCAGCAGTGCCGGGACTAGCTTCTACAATGAGCAGTTCTTC	CASSAGTSFYNEQFF
NA	NA	TRBV5-1	TRBJ2-3	TGCGCCAGCAGCTTGGCGGTCAACCTCGATACGCAGTATTTT	CASSLAVNLDTQYF
NA	once	TRBV12-5	TRBJ1-2	TGTGCTAGTGCCCTGGACAGCACCTCGAGCGGCTACACCTTC	CASALDSTSSGYTF
NA	once	TRBV29-1	TRBJ2-7	TGCAGCGCCCTTGACAGGGAGGTATACGAGCAGTACTTC	CSALDREVYEQYF
NA	NA	TRBV7-9	TRBJ2-2	TGTGCCAGCAGCCGCATGTTGGGGCTAGGGGAGCTGTTTTTT	CASSRMLGLGELFF
NA	NA	TRBV18	TRBJ2-5	TGTGCCAGCTCACCAGTACCCAGGGGTGAGACCCAGTACTTC	CASSPVPRGETQYF
TRBD2	NA	TRBV4-2	TRBJ2-7	TGTGCCAGCAGCCAAGGCTTTGGTGCGGGAGGTTACGAGCAGTACTTC	CASSQGFGAGGYEQYF
NA	NA	TRBV28	TRBJ2-7	TGTGCCAGCAGTTTTCTAGATAGAACCTACGAGCAGTACTTC	CASSFLDRTYEQYF
NA	NA	TRBV12-3/TRBV12-4	TRBJ1-2	TGTGCCAGCAGGCAGGGGAGGGACTATGGCTACACCTTC	CASRQGRDYGYTF
NA	NA	TRBV7-2	TRBJ2-1	TGTGCCAGCAGCCAACTAGGTAGCTCCTACAATGAGCAGTTCTTC	CASSQLGSSYNEQFF
NA	NA	TRBV19	TRBJ2-3	TGTGCCAGCCAGGGGGGTCGGTGGCCAGATACGCAGTATTTT	CASQGGRWPDTQYF
TRBD2	NA	TRBV7-2	TRBJ2-7	TGTGCCAGCAGCTTAGCGACTAGCGGGACCTACGAGCAGTACTTC	CASSLATSGTYEQYF
NA	NA	TRBV5-6	TRBJ1-6	TGTGCCAGCAGCCGAACCGGGACAACGTATAATTCACCCCTCCACTTT	CASSRTGTTYNSPLHF
TRBD1	NA	TRBV28	TRBJ1-5	TGTGCCAGCAGGACACCGACAGGGATCAAGCCCCAGCATTTT	CASRTPTGIKPQHF
NA	once	TRBV19	TRBJ1-4	TGTGCCAGTAGTCCGCATACAGGGAAGTGGAATGAAAAACTGTTTTTT	CASSPHTGKWNEKLFF